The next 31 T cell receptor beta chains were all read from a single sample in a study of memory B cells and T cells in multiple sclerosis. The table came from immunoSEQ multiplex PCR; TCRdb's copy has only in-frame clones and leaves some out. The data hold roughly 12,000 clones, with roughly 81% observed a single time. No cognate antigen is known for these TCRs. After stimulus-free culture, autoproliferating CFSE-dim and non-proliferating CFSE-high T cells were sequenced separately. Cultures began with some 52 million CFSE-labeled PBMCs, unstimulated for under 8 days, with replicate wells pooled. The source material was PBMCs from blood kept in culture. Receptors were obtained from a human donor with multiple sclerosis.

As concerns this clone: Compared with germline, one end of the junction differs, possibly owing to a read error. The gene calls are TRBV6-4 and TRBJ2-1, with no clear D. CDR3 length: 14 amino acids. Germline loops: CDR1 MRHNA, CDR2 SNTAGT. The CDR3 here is CASSDSLTYNEQFF. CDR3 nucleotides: TGTGCCAGCAGTGACTCCCTGACCTATAATGAGCAGTTCTTC.

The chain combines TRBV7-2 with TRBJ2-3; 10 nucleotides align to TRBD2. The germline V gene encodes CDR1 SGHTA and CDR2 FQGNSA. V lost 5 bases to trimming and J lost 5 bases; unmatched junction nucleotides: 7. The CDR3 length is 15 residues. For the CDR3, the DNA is TGTGCCAGCAGCCACGGACTAGCGGCCTTAGATACGCAGTATTTT. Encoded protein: CASSHGLAALDTQYF.

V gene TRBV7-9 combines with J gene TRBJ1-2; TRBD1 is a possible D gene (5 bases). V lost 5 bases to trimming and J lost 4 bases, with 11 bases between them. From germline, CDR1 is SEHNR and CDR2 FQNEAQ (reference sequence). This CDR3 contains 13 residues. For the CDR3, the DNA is TGTGCCAGCAGCCCTCAGGGCGGCTATGGCTACACCTTC. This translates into CASSPQGGYGYTF. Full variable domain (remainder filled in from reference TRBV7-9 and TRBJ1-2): DTGVSQNPRHKITKRGQNVTFRCDPISEHNRLYWYRQTLGQGPEFLTYFQNEAQLEKSRLLSDRFSAERPKGSFSTLEIQRTEQGDSAMYLCASSPQGGYGYTFGSGTRLTVV.

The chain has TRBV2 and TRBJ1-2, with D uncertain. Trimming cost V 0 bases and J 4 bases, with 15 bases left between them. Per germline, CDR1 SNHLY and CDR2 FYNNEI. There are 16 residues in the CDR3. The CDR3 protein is CASSEALLGSLYGYTF. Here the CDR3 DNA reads TGTGCCAGCAGTGAAGCGCTTCTGGGCTCCCTCTATGGCTACACCTTC. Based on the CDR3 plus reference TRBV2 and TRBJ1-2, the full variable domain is EPEVTQTPSHQVTQMGQEVILRCVPISNHLYFYWYRQILGQKVEFLVSFYNNEISEKSEIFDDQFSVERPDGSNFTLKIRSTKLEDSAMYFCASSEALLGSLYGYTFGSGTRLTVV.

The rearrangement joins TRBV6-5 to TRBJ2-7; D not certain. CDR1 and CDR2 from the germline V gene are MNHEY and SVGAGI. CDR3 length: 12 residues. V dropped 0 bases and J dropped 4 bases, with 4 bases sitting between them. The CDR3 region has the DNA TGTGCCAGCAGTTACTCCCGATACGAGCAGTACTTC. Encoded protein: CASSYSRYEQYF.

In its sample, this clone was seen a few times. The CDR3 reads CASSPLTGRYGYTF. CDR3 DNA: TGTGCCAGTAGCCCCCTGACAGGAAGGTATGGCTACACCTTC. This chain connects TRBV19 to TRBJ1-2; the D gene is possibly TRBD1 (6 bases). The CDR3 runs to 14 residues. CDR1 and CDR2 from the germline V gene are LNHDA and SQIVND (reference sequence). With 6 bases removed from V and 5 bases from J, the gap between germline ends came to 16 bases.

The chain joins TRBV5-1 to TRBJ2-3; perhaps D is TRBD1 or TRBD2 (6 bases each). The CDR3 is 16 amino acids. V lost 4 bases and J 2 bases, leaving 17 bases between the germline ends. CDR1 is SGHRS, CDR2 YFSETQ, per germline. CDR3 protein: CASSRIGGPNTDTQYF. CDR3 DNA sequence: TGCGCCAGCAGCCGAATCGGGGGCCCAAACACAGATACGCAGTATTTT.

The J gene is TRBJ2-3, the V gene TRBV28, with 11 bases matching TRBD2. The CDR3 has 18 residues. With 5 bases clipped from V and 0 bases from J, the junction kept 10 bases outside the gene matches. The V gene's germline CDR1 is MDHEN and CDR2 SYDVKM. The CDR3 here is CASSPHGLAGTSTDTQYF. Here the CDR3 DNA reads TGTGCCAGCAGTCCCCATGGACTAGCGGGTACTAGCACAGATACGCAGTATTTT.

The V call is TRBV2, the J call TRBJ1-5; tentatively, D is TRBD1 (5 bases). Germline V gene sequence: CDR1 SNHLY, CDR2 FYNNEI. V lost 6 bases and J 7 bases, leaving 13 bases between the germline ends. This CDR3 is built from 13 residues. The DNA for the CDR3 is TGTGCCAGCAGGGGGGGGATAGGGCAGCCCCAGCATTTT. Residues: CASRGGIGQPQHF.

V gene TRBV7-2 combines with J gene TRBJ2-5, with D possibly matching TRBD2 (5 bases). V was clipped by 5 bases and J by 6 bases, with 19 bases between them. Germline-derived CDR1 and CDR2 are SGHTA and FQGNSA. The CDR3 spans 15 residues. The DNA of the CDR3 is TGTGCCAGCAGCCCCTCAGATAGCGTAGAAAAGACCCAGTACTTC. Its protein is CASSPSDSVEKTQYF.

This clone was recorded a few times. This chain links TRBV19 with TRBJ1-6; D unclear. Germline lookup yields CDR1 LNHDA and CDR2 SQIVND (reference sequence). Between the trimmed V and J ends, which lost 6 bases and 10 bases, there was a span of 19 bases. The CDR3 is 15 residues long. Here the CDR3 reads CASSPRDNSLSPLHF. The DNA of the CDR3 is TGTGCCAGTAGCCCACGAGACAACAGCCTATCACCCCTCCACTTT.

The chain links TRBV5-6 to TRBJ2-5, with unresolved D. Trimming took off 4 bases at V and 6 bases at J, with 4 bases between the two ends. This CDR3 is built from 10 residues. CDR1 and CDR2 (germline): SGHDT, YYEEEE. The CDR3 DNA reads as TGTGCCAGCAGCGGAAAGACCCAGTACTTC. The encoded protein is CASSGKTQYF.

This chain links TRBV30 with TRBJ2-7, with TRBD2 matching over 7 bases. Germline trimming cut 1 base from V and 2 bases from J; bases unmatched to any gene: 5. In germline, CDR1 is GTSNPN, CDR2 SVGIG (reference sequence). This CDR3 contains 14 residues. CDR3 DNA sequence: TGTGCCTGGAGTGCGTCTAGCGGCCCCTACGAGCAGTACTTC. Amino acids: CAWSASSGPYEQYF.

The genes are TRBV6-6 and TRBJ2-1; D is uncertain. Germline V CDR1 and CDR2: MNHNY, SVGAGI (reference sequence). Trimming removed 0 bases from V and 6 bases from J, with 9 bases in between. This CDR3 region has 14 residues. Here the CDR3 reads CASSYSTVANEQFF. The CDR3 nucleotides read TGTGCCAGCAGTTACTCTACAGTCGCCAATGAGCAGTTCTTC.

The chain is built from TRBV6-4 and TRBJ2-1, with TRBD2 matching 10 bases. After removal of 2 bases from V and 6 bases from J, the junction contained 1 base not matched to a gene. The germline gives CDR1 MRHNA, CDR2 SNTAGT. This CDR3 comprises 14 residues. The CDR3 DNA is TGTGCCAGCAGTGACCTAGCGGGGGCCAATGAGCAGTTCTTC. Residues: CASSDLAGANEQFF.

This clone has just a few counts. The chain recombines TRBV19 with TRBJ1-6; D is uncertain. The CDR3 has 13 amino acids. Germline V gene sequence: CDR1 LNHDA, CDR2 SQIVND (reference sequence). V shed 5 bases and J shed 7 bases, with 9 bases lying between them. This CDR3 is CASSSPTNSPLHF. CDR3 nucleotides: TGTGCCAGTAGTTCCCCTACCAATTCACCCCTCCACTTT.

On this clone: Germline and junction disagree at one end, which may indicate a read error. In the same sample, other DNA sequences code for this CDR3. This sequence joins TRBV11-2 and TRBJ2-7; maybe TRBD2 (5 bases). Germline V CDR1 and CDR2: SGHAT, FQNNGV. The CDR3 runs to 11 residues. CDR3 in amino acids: CASTAGGEQYF. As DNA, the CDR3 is TGCGCCAGCACCGCCGGCGGGGAGCAGTACTTC.

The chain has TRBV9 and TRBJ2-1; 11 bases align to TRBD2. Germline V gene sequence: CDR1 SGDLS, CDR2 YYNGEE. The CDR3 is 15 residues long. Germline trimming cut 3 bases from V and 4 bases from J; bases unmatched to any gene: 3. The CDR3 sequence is CASSDLAGGYNEQFF. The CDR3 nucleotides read TGTGCCAGCAGCGACCTAGCGGGGGGTTACAATGAGCAGTTCTTC. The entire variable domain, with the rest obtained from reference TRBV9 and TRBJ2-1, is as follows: DSGVTQTPKHLITATGQRVTLRCSPRSGDLSVYWYQQSLDQGLQFLIQYYNGEERAKGNILERFSAQQFPDLHSELNLSSLELGDSALYFCASSDLAGGYNEQFFGPGTRLTVL.

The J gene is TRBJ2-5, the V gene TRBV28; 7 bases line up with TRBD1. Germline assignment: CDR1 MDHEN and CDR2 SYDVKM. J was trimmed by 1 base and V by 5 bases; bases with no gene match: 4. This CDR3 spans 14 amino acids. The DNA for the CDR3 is TGTGCCAGCAGTCCGGGACAGACCCAAGAGACCCAGTACTTC. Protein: CASSPGQTQETQYF.

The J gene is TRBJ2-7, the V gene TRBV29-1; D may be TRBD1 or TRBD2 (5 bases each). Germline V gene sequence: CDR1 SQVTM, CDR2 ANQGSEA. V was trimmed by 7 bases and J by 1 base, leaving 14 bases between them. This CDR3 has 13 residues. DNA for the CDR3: TGCAGCGCCAAGGGACGGTTGTCCTACGAGCAGTACTTC. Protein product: CSAKGRLSYEQYF.

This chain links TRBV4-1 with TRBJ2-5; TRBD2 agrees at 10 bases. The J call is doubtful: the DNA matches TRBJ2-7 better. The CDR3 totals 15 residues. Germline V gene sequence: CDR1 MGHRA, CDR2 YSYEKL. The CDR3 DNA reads TGCGCCAGCAGCCAACTAGCGGGAGTGAGCTACGAGCAGTACTTC. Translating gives CASSQLAGVSYEQYF.

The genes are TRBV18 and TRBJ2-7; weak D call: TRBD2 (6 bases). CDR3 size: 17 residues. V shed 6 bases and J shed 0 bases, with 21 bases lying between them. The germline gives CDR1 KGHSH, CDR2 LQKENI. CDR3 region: CASSPVLGGQISYEQYF. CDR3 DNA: TGTGCCAGCTCCCCCGTCCTAGGAGGGCAGATCTCCTACGAGCAGTACTTC.

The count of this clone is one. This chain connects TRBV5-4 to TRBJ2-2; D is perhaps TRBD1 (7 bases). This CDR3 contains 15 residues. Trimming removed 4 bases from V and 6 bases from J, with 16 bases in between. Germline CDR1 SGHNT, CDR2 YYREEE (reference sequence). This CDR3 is CASSAVDREAGELFF. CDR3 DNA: TGTGCCAGCAGCGCAGTCGACAGGGAGGCCGGGGAGCTGTTTTTT. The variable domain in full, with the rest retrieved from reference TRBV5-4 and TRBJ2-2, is ETGVTQSPTHLIKTRGQQVTLRCSSQSGHNTVSWYQQALGQGPQFIFQYYREEENGRGNFPPRFSGLQFPNYSSELNVNALELDDSALYLCASSAVDREAGELFFGEGSRLTVL.

CDR3 protein: CASSNGQGANTIYF. The CDR3 region has the DNA TGTGCCAGCAGCAATGGACAGGGGGCAAACACCATATATTTT. V and J are TRBV28 and TRBJ1-3; 11 positions match TRBD1. V dropped 6 bases and J dropped 6; count of bases not matched to a gene: 4. Germline loops: CDR1 MDHEN, CDR2 SYDVKM. The CDR3 runs to 14 residues.

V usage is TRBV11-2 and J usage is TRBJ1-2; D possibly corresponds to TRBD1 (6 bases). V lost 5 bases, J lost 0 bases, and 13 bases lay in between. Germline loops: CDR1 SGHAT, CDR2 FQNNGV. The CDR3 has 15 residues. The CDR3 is CASSVGQLANYGYTF. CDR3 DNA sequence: TGTGCCAGCAGCGTCGGACAGCTAGCTAACTATGGCTACACCTTC.

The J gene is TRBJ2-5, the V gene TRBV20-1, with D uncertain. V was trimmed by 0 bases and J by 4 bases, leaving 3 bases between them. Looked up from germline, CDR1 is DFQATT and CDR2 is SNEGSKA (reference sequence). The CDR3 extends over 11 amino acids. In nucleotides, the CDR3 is TGCAGTGCTAGAGAACGAGAGACCCAGTACTTC. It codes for CSARERETQYF.

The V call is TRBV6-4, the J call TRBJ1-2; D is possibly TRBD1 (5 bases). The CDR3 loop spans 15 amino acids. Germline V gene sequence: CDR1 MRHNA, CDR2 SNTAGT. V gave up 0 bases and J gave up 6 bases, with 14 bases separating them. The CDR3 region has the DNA TGTGCCAGCAGTGACTCGAGCTGGGGACTAAATGGCTACACCTTC. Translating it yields CASSDSSWGLNGYTF.

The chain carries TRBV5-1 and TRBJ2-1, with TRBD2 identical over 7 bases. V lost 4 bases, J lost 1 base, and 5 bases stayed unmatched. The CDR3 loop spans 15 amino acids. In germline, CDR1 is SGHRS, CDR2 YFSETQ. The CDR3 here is CASSGLAGSYNEQFF. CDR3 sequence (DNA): TGCGCCAGCAGCGGGTTAGCGGGTTCCTACAATGAGCAGTTCTTC.

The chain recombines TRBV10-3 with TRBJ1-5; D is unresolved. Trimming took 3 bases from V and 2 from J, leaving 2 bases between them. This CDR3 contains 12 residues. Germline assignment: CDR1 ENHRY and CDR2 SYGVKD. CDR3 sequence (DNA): TGTGCCATCAGTGATGGCAATCAGCCCCAGCATTTT. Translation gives CAISDGNQPQHF.

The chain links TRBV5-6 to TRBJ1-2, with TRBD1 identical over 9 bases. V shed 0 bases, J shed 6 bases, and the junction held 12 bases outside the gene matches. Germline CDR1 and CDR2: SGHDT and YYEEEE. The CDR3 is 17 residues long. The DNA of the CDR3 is TGTGCCAGCAGCTTGGCGGGGACAGGGCCCAGATCCCATGGCTACACCTTC. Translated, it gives CASSLAGTGPRSHGYTF. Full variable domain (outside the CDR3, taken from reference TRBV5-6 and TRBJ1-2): DAGVTQSPTHLIKTRGQQVTLRCSPKSGHDTVSWYQQALGQGPQFIFQYYEEEERQRGNFPDRFSGHQFPNYSSELNVNALLLGDSALYLCASSLAGTGPRSHGYTFGSGTRLTVV.

The CDR3 bases are TGTGCCAGCAGCCATATATCCGGCCAGGATGGCATGAACACTGAAGCTTTCTTT. This codes for CASSHISGQDGMNTEAFF. J is TRBJ1-1 and V is TRBV28; D uncertain. V was clipped by 6 bases and J by 0 bases, with 23 bases between them. The CDR3 consists of 18 residues. The V gene's germline CDR1 is MDHEN and CDR2 SYDVKM.